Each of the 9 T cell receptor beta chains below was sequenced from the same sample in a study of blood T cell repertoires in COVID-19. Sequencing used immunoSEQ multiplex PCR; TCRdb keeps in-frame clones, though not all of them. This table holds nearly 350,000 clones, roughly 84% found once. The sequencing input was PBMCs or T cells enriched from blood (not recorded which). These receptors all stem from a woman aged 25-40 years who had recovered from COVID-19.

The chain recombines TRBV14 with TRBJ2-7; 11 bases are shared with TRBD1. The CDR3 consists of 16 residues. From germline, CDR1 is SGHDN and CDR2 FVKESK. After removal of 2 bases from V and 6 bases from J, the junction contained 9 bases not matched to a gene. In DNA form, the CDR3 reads TGTGCCAGCAGCCAAATCGGGACAGGGGGAATGGTCGAGCAGTACTTC. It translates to CASSQIGTGGMVEQYF.

The CDR3 sequence: CASSLAGTVDEQYF. The DNA for the CDR3 is TGCGCCAGCAGCTTGGCGGGGACAGTGGACGAGCAGTACTTC. This rearrangement joins TRBV5-1 to TRBJ2-7, with 7 bases fitting TRBD1. The germline CDR1 and CDR2 sequences are SGHRS and YFSETQ. Trimming at V came to 0 bases and at J to 5 bases, leaving 5 bases not matched to a gene. The CDR3 spans 14 residues.

CDR3: CASRPFLGARSGNTIYF. Here the CDR3 DNA reads TGTGCCAGCAGGCCCTTCCTGGGGGCCCGCTCTGGAAACACCATATATTTT. The chain employs TRBV28 and TRBJ1-3, with D maybe TRBD1 (6 bases). The CDR3 loop spans 17 amino acids. Trimming stripped 6 bases from V and 0 bases from J, with 18 bases between. Per the germline V gene, CDR1 is MDHEN and CDR2 is SYDVKM.

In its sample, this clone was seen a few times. The CDR3 protein is CASLSRVGDGNQPQHF. Written as DNA, the CDR3 is TGCGCCAGCTTGTCCAGGGTGGGCGATGGCAATCAGCCCCAGCATTTT. The V and J genes are TRBV23-1 and TRBJ1-5; possibly TRBD1 for D (5 bases). TRBV23-1 is noted as an ORF with a role that remains uncertain. V lost 8 bases, J lost 2 bases, and 19 bases lay in between. The CDR3 spans 16 residues.

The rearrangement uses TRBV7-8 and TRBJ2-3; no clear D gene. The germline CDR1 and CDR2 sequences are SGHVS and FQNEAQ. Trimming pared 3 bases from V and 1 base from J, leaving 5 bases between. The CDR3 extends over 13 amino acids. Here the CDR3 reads CASSFPRTDTQYF. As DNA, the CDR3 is TGTGCCAGCAGCTTCCCTCGCACAGATACGCAGTATTTT.

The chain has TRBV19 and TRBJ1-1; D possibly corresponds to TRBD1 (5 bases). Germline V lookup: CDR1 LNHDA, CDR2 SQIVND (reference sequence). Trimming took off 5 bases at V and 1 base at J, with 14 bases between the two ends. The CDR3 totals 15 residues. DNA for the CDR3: TGTGCCAGTAGTCTCGGAGGGGTTGGGAACACTGAAGCTTTCTTT. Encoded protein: CASSLGGVGNTEAFF.

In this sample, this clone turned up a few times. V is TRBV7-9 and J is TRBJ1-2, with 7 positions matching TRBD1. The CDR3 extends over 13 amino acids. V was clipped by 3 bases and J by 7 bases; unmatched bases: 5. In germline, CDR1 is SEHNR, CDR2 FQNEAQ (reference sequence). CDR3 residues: CASSFRQGAGYTF. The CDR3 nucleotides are TGTGCCAGCAGCTTTAGACAGGGCGCTGGCTACACCTTC.

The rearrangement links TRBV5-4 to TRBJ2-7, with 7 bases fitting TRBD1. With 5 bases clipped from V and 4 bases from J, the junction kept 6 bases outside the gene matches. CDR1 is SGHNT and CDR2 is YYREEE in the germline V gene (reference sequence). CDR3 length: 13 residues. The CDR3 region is CASRSGTAYEQYF. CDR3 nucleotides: TGTGCCAGCAGATCCGGGACAGCGTACGAGCAGTACTTC.

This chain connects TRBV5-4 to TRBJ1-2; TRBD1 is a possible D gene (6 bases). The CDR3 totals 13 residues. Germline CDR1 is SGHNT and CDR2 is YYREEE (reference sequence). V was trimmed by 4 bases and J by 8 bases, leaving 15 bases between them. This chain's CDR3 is CASSPLGAGGYTF. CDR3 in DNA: TGTGCCAGCAGCCCCCTGGGGGCAGGAGGCTACACCTTC.